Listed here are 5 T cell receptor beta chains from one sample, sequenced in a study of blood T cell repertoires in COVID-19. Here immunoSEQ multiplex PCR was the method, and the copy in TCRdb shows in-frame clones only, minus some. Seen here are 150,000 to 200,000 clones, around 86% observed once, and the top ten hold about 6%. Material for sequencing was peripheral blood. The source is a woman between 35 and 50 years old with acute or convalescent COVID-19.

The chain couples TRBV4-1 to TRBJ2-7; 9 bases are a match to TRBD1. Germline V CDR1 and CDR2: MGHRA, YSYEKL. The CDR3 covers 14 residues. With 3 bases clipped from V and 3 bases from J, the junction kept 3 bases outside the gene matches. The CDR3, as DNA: TGCGCCAGCAGCCAGCCGGGACAGGGCTACGAGCAGTACTTC. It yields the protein CASSQPGQGYEQYF.

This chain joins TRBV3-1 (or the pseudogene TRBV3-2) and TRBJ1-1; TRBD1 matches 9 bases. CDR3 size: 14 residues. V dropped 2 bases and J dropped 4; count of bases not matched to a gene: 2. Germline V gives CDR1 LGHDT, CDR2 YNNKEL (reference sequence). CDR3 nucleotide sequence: TGTGCCAGCAGCCAACAACAGGGGGCCACTGAAGCTTTCTTT. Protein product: CASSQQQGATEAFF.

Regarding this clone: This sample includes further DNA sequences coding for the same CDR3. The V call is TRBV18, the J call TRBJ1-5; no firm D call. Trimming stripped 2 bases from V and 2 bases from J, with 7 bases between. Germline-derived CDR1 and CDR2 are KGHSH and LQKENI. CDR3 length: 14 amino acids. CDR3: CASSPGTGNQPQHF. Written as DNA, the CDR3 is TGTGCCAGCTCACCAGGTACGGGCAATCAGCCCCAGCATTTT.

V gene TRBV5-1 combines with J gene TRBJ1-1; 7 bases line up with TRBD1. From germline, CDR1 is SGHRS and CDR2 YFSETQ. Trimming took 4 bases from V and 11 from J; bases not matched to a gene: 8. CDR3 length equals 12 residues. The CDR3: CASSLDRAQAFF. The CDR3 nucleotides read TGCGCCAGCAGCCTCGACAGGGCCCAGGCTTTCTTT.

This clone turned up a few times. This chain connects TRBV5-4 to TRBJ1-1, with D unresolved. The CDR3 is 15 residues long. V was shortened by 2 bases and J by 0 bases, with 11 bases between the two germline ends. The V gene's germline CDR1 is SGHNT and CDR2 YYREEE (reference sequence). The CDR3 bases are TGTGCCAGCAGCTTAGGTACGGGAATGAACACTGAAGCTTTCTTT. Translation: CASSLGTGMNTEAFF.